This T cell receptor (beta chain) derives from a study of post-analysis software for immune sequencing data. Overall study: Secondary progressive, relapsing-remitting and progressive-relapsing multiple sclerosis were among the included disease courses. Study-level results: TRBV5-6, TRBV5-1 and TRBV20-1 belonged to a set of roughly 5 TRBV segments that were more frequent in patients than controls. Significantly lower normalized Chao1 diversity was seen in multiple sclerosis patients than in controls.

Prepared TCR beta cDNA libraries contained unique molecular identifiers. The authors obtained approximately 460,000 cDNA molecules from around 0.96 to 9.9 million T cells. Each CDR3 protein is one row after TCRdb ran MiXCR on the PCR reads. The sample holds fewer than 700,000 distinct CDR3 sequences; around 44% are singletons and the top ten take 1.5% to 2%. Comment on this clonotype: Its target is not known. The CDR3 does not close with the conserved phenylalanine or tryptophan, likely indicating a read error.

Germline V CDR1 and CDR2: SGHRS, YFSETQ. The CDR3 totals 15 residues. Trimming cost V 0 bases and J 1 base, with 5 bases left between them. Sequenced sample: blood. The J gene is TRBJ2-6, the V gene TRBV5-1, with D maybe TRBD1 (5 bases). The TCR was taken from a girl aged 5 to 17 with multiple sclerosis. DNA for the CDR3: TGCGCCAGCAGCTTGGCAGGGTCTGGGGCCAACGTCCTGACTGTC. Protein: CASSLAGSGANVLTV.